These 22 T cell receptor beta chains were sequenced from one sample in a study of T cell changes during pregnancy in multiple sclerosis (dated by TCRdb to between 2018 and 2021). Receptors were amplified or captured by the immunoSEQ multiplex PCR assay. TCRdb took over this immuneACCESS table, retaining in-frame rearrangements with V and J assigned. Such tables are incomplete; in checked studies, under half of the missing clones stem from an unresolved V gene, and the remainder is unexplained. Counted in this sample were fewer than 15,000 clones; 88% of them appeared once. The top ten hold about 8.7% of the sample. The specimen was CD8+ T cells from peripheral blood mononuclear cells, collected in the first trimester of pregnancy. The source of these receptors is a female donor with multiple sclerosis, enrolled in a pregnancy study.

The V gene is TRBV5-6, the J gene TRBJ1-1; D gene unclear. The CDR3 extends over 14 amino acids. Germline V lookup: CDR1 SGHDT, CDR2 YYEEEE. V was trimmed by 1 base and J by 3 bases, leaving 10 bases between them. DNA for the CDR3: TGTGCCAGCAGCTTGATGGGCGGGTACACTGAAGCTTTCTTT. Translation: CASSLMGGYTEAFF.

The J gene is TRBJ1-5, the V gene TRBV10-2; 8 nucleotides align to TRBD1. Germline V gene lookup returns CDR1 WSHSY and CDR2 SAAADI. CDR3 length equals 16 residues. J lost 1 base, V lost 6 bases, and 8 bases had no gene match. CDR3 protein: CASSDFGQGSNQPQHF. Here the CDR3 DNA reads TGCGCCAGCAGCGACTTTGGACAGGGAAGCAATCAGCCCCAGCATTTT.

This chain links TRBV30 with TRBJ2-7, with D maybe TRBD1 (6 bases). Trimming left V 2 bases short and J 3 bases short, with 11 bases between. CDR1 GTSNPN and CDR2 SVGIG come from the germline V gene (reference sequence). This CDR3 contains 13 residues. The CDR3 loop reads CAWSQGLSYEQYF. The CDR3, as DNA: TGTGCCTGGAGTCAGGGGCTCAGCTACGAGCAGTACTTC.

This clone has just one count. The rearrangement links TRBV10-2 to TRBJ2-5; D might be TRBD1 (6 bases). Near its end, the DNA agrees better with TRBJ2-7, so the J call may be wrong. The germline V gene has CDR1 WSHSY and CDR2 SAAADI. This CDR3 has 14 amino acids. The CDR3 DNA reads as TGCGCCAGCAGTGTTGGGACAAACCCCTACGAGCAGTACTTC. It codes for CASSVGTNPYEQYF.

The chain recombines TRBV9 with TRBJ2-2; the D gene is possibly TRBD2 (6 bases). This CDR3 has 19 amino acids. Deletions cut 0 bases from V and 0 bases from J, with 18 bases between. Looked up from germline, CDR1 is SGDLS and CDR2 is YYNGEE. The CDR3 DNA reads TGTGCCAGCAGCGTAGCTACGGGGGTGACACCCTCGAACACCGGGGAGCTGTTTTTT. Its translation: CASSVATGVTPSNTGELFF.

The chain links TRBV14 to TRBJ1-4; possibly TRBD1 for D (5 bases). In germline, CDR1 is SGHDN, CDR2 FVKESK. The CDR3 is 15 residues long. Trimming pared 0 bases from V and 10 bases from J, leaving 15 bases between. This CDR3 is CASSQDLGPVGKLFF. CDR3 DNA sequence: TGTGCCAGCAGCCAAGATCTGGGGCCGGTGGGAAAACTGTTTTTT.

This chain links TRBV4-1 with TRBJ1-1; D is unresolved. The CDR3 runs to 14 residues. V was shortened by 4 bases and J by 1 base, with 10 bases between the two germline ends. CDR1 and CDR2 from the germline V gene are MGHRA and YSYEKL. The CDR3 DNA reads as TGCGCCAGCAGCCCGTCGACTGGGAACACTGAAGCTTTCTTT. Translated: CASSPSTGNTEAFF.

The chain links TRBV7-9 to TRBJ1-2; no clear D gene. The V and J ends lost 3 bases and 4 bases respectively, with 9 bases between them. This CDR3 has 13 amino acids. In germline, CDR1 is SEHNR, CDR2 FQNEAQ (reference sequence). CDR3 protein: CASSLGGSYGYTF. The CDR3 DNA reads as TGTGCCAGCAGCTTGGGAGGGTCCTATGGCTACACCTTC.

The rearrangement joins TRBV11-1 to TRBJ1-2; D is possibly TRBD1 (6 bases). V gave up 3 bases and J gave up 9 bases, with 17 bases separating them. CDR3 length: 14 amino acids. CDR1 is SGHAT and CDR2 is FQDESV in the germline V gene (reference sequence). The CDR3 bases are TGTGCCAGCAGCTTTCTGAGCGACAGGTTGAGCTACACCTTC. Translation: CASSFLSDRLSYTF.

Worth noting for this clone: At one end, the junction sequence differs from germline, possibly due to a read error. The V gene is TRBV7-2, the J gene TRBJ1-3; D gene ambiguous. This CDR3 region has 12 residues. The germline gives CDR1 SGHTA, CDR2 FQGNSA. The CDR3 loop reads CASSLGALPSKF. The CDR3, as DNA: TGTGCCAGCAGCCTTGGAGCCCTCCCGTCAAAATTT.

A single count supports this clone. The rearrangement joins TRBV15 to TRBJ1-2, with D possibly TRBD1 on 6 matching bases. Germline loops: CDR1 LNHNV, CDR2 YYDKDF (reference sequence). This CDR3 spans 14 amino acids. Trimming removed 11 bases from V and 1 base from J, with 17 bases in between. The CDR3 loop reads CAAATGTYNYGYTF. The CDR3 bases are TGTGCCGCGGCTACCGGGACATATAACTATGGCTACACCTTC.

The chain links TRBV5-1 to TRBJ2-7; tentative D call: TRBD1 (5 bases). Germline CDR1 reads SGHRS; CDR2 reads YFSETQ. The germline V and J ends were trimmed by 2 bases and 2 bases, with 17 bases remaining between them. This CDR3 has 16 amino acids. The CDR3 is CASSFSRQTPTYEQYF. In nucleotides, the CDR3 is TGCGCCAGCAGCTTCTCACGACAGACTCCTACCTACGAGCAGTACTTC.

The J gene is TRBJ1-4, the V gene TRBV5-1, with a tentative D call TRBD1 (6 bases). The V end was cut by 0 bases, the J end by 7 bases, with 13 bases between. This CDR3 contains 15 residues. Germline-derived CDR1 and CDR2 are SGHRS and YFSETQ. CDR3 DNA: TGCGCCAGCAGCTTGGAAGGGGGATTTGGTGAAAAACTGTTTTTT. Translation gives CASSLEGGFGEKLFF.

The V and J genes are TRBV28 and TRBJ2-6, with 9 positions matching TRBD2. The CDR3 loop spans 19 amino acids. Germline V gene sequence: CDR1 MDHEN, CDR2 SYDVKM. V dropped 2 bases and J dropped 0; count of bases not matched to a gene: 8. DNA of the CDR3: TGTGCCAGCAGTTTAGAAGGCGGGGGGGCCCCCTCTGGGGCCAACGTCCTGACTTTC. Encoded protein: CASSLEGGGAPSGANVLTF.

The rearrangement uses TRBV4-2 and TRBJ1-3; TRBD1 matches at 8 bases. CDR1 and CDR2 from the germline V gene are LGHNA and YNFKEQ. V lost 0 bases, J lost 4 bases, and 5 bases stayed unmatched. There are 16 residues in the CDR3. The CDR3 sequence is CASSQDPAGGGNTIYF. The CDR3 DNA is TGTGCCAGCAGCCAAGATCCCGCAGGGGGCGGAAACACCATATATTTT.

Sample share makes this clone medium-sized. The chain recombines TRBV6-1 with TRBJ2-5; the match to TRBD1 covers 9 bases. V shed 5 bases, J shed 1 base, and the junction held 5 bases outside the gene matches. The CDR3 length is 15 residues. Germline CDR1 reads MNHNS; CDR2 reads SASEGT. Written as DNA, the CDR3 is TGTGCCAGCAGTTTGACAGGGGGTACCCAAGAGACCCAGTACTTC. This encodes CASSLTGGTQETQYF.

V usage is TRBV6-5 and J usage is TRBJ1-2, with D uncertain. Trimming stripped 0 bases from V and 4 bases from J, with 6 bases between. CDR3 length: 13 amino acids. CDR1 and CDR2 from the germline V gene are MNHEY and SVGAGI. CDR3 protein: CASSYSEAYGYTF. For the CDR3, the DNA is TGTGCCAGCAGTTACTCCGAGGCCTATGGCTACACCTTC.

V gene TRBV6-5 combines with J gene TRBJ2-2; TRBD2 is a possible D gene (6 bases). CDR3 length: 14 amino acids. Germline lookup yields CDR1 MNHEY and CDR2 SVGAGI. Between the trimmed V and J ends, which lost 3 bases and 7 bases, there was a span of 12 bases. CDR3 sequence: CASSYGGYNGELFF. CDR3 nucleotide sequence: TGTGCCAGCAGTTATGGGGGGTACAACGGGGAGCTGTTTTTT.

The rearrangement uses TRBV6-1 and TRBJ2-7; D unresolved. Germline V gene data show CDR1 as MNHNS and CDR2 as SASEGT. V gave up 4 bases and J gave up 3 bases, with 10 bases separating them. The CDR3 runs 13 residues. As DNA, the CDR3 is TGTGCCAGCAGTGCCTTCGCGGACTACGAGCAGTACTTC. Translated, it gives CASSAFADYEQYF.

The chain employs TRBV15 and TRBJ2-4, with D possibly being TRBD1 (6 bases). From germline, CDR1 is LNHNV and CDR2 YYDKDF (reference sequence). This CDR3 is built from 14 residues. Trimming stripped 0 bases from V and 7 bases from J, with 10 bases between. The CDR3 DNA follows: TGTGCCACCAGCAGAGAGAGGGGGTACAACATTCAGTACTTC. This encodes CATSRERGYNIQYF.

The rearrangement links TRBV10-3 to TRBJ1-1; 8 positions match TRBD1. The CDR3 sequence is 15 residues long. CDR1 ENHRY and CDR2 SYGVKD come from the germline V gene. After removal of 4 bases from V and 5 bases from J, the junction contained 9 bases not matched to a gene. The DNA for the CDR3 is TGTGCCATCAGTGGCTACAGGGGGGCGTTGACTGAAGCTTTCTTT. Translated: CAISGYRGALTEAFF.

This clone was picked up one time. The rearrangement joins TRBV28 to TRBJ1-2; 7 positions agree with TRBD1. The CDR3 extends over 14 amino acids. Germline assignment: CDR1 MDHEN and CDR2 SYDVKM. The trim removed 5 bases at V and 8 bases at J, leaving 11 bases unmatched. In DNA form, the CDR3 reads TGTGCCAGCAGTCCGACACAGACAGGGAACGGCTACACCTTC. Its translation: CASSPTQTGNGYTF.